This T cell receptor (beta chain) was sequenced in a study of blood T cell repertoires in COVID-19. The CDR3 sequence is 17 residues long. Per germline, CDR1 LGHNA and CDR2 YNFKEQ. After removal of 4 bases from V and 1 base from J, the junction contained 11 bases not matched to a gene. Produced via immunoSEQ multiplex PCR; TCRdb's table is partial and in-frame only. Of fewer than 350,000 clones listed, roughly 86% are singletons. The sequencing input was peripheral blood. The rearrangement joins TRBV4-2 to TRBJ1-1; 8 bases agree with TRBD1. The sequence was collected from a woman in her thirties who had recovered from COVID-19. The CDR3 sequence: CASSPLGQGFENTEAFF. The CDR3 DNA reads as TGTGCCAGCAGCCCCCTAGGACAGGGTTTTGAGAACACTGAAGCTTTCTTT.